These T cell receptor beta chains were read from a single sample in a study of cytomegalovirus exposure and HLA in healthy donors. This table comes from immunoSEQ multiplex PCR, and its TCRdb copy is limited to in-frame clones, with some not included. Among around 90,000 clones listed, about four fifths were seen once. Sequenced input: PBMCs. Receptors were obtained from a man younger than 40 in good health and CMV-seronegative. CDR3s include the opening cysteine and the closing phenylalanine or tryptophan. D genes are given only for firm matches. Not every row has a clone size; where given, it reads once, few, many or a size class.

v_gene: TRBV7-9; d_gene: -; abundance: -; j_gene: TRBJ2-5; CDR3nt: TGTGCCAGCACCTTACAACAGGGAGATGAGACCCAGTACTTC; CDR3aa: CASTLQQGDETQYF
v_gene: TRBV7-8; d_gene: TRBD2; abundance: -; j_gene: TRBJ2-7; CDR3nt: TGTGCCAGCAGCTTAGTAGCGGGAGCCATGAACGAGCAGTACTTC; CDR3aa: CASSLVAGAMNEQYF
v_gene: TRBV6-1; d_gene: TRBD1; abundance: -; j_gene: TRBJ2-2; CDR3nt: TGTGCCAGCAGCGGACAGGCCACCGGGGAGCTGTTTTTT; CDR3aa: CASSGQATGELFF
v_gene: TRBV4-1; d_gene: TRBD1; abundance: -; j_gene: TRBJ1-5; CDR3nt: TGCGCCAGCAGCCAAGTAGGACAGGGGCCCCAGCATTTT; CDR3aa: CASSQVGQGPQHF
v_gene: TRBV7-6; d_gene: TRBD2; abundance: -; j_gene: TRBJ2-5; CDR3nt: TGTGCCAGCAGCTTAGACCCGGGGGGGGAAGAGACCCAGTACTTC; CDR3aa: CASSLDPGGEETQYF
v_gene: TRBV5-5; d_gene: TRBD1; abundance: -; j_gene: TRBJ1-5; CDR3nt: TGTGCCAGCAGCTTTGGATTTGGACAGGGGAATCAGCCCCAGCATTTT; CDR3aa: CASSFGFGQGNQPQHF
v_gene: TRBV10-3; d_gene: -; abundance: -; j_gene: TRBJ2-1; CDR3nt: TGTGCCATCAGTGAGTTTCCAGGTACGGAGTTCTTC; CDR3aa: CAISEFPGTEFF
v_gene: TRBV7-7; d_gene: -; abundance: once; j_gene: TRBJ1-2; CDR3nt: TGTGCTAGCAGCTTATTGGGGCGGCGTTTTCGTATGTTGTTTGGCTACACCTTC; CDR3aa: CASSLLGRRFRMLFGYTF
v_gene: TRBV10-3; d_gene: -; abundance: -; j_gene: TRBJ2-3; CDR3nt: TGTGCCATCAGTGACCTTCCGGGGGATACGCAGTATTTT; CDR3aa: CAISDLPGDTQYF
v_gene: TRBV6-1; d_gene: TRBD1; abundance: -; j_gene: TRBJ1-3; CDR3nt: TGTGCCAGCAGTGCCCTGACAGGGACTGGAAACACCATATATTTT; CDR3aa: CASSALTGTGNTIYF
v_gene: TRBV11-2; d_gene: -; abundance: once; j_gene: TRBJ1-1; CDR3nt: TGTGCCAGCAGCTCGACAGTTTCAAGGAACACTGAAGCTTTCTTT; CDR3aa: CASSSTVSRNTEAFF
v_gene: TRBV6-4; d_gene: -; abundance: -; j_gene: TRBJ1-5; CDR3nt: TGTGCCAGCAGTGAGGATGGAGGGAGCAATCAGCCCCAGCATTTT; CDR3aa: CASSEDGGSNQPQHF
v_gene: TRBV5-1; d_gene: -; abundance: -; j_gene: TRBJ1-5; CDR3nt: TGCGCCAGCAGCTTGGGGGCAGGGGATCAGCCCCAGCATTTT; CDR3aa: CASSLGAGDQPQHF
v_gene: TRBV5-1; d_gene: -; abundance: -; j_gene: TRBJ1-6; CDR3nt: TGCGCCAGCAGCTTGCGCTGGGGTAAAGGGGATGATTCACCCCTCCACTTT; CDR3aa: CASSLRWGKGDDSPLHF
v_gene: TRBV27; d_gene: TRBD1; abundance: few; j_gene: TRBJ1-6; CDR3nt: TGTGCCAGCAGTCCGACAGGGGCGAGGTCACCCCTCCACTTT; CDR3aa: CASSPTGARSPLHF
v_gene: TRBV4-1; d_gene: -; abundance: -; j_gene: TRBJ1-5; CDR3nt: TGCGCCAGCAGCCAACTAAGGGGACAGCCCCAGCATTTT; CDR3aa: CASSQLRGQPQHF
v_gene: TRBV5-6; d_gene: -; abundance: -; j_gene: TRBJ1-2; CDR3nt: TGTGCCAGCAGCCCGGGAGGGCCAGAATACACCTTC; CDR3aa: CASSPGGPEYTF
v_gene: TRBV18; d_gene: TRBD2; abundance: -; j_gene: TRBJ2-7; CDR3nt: TGTGCCAGCTCACCGCTAAGCGGGGGGGGCCACGAGCAGTACTTC; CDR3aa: CASSPLSGGGHEQYF
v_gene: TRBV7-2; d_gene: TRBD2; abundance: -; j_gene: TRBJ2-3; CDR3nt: TGTGCCAGCAGCTTCCTGCCCCGGGACCAGCGGGAGCCAGATACGCAGTATTTT; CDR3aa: CASSFLPRDQREPDTQYF
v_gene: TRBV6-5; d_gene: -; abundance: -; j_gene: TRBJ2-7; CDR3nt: TGTGCCAGCCGGCGGGGCTCCACGGGGGTCGAGCAGTACTTC; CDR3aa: CASRRGSTGVEQYF
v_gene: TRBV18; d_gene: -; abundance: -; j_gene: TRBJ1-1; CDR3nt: TGTGCCAGCTCACCACCTGGCAGGGTAGGGACTGAAGCTTTCTTT; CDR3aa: CASSPPGRVGTEAFF
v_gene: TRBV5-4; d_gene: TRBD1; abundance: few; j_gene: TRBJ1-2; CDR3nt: TGTGCCAGCAGCGCCAGGGGGAATGGCTATGGCTACACCTTC; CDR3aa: CASSARGNGYGYTF
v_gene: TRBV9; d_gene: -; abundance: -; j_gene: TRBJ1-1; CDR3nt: TGTGCCACTGGGGAGGGCCCGAACACTGAAGCTTTCTTT; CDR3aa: CATGEGPNTEAFF
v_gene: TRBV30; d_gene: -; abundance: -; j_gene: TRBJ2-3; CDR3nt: TGTGCCTGGAGTGGAGGGGATACGCAGTATTTT; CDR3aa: CAWSGGDTQYF
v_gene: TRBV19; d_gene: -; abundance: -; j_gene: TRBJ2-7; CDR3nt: TGTGCCAGTACCGCGGGACAGAACCTCTACGAGCAGTACTTC; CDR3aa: CASTAGQNLYEQYF
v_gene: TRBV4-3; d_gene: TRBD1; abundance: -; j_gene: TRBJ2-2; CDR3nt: TGCGCCAGCAGCCTGACCCACCGGGACAGGGTTCCCGGGGAGCTGTTTTTT; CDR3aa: CASSLTHRDRVPGELFF